The following is a T cell receptor beta chain sequence with its context. Its specificity is unknown. The data belong to a study of graft-versus-host responses after intestinal transplantation. J was trimmed by 9 bases and V by 5 bases; bases with no gene match: 4. From germline, CDR1 is SGHAT and CDR2 FQNNGV. The CDR3 loop spans 13 amino acids. Generated by immunoSEQ multiplex PCR, the TCRdb table keeps only in-frame clones and is missing some. The sample carries some 95,000 clones, roughly 90% recorded once. This TCR derives from a human donor who received an intestinal transplant. The chain is built from TRBV11-2 and TRBJ2-1; 10 positions match TRBD1. The starting material was unstimulated CD8+ T cells sorted from spleen or lymph node cells, obtained before intestinal transplant. The CDR3 nucleotides are TGTGCCAGCAGCCGGGACAGGGGATTTGAGCAGTTCTTC. It yields the protein CASSRDRGFEQFF.